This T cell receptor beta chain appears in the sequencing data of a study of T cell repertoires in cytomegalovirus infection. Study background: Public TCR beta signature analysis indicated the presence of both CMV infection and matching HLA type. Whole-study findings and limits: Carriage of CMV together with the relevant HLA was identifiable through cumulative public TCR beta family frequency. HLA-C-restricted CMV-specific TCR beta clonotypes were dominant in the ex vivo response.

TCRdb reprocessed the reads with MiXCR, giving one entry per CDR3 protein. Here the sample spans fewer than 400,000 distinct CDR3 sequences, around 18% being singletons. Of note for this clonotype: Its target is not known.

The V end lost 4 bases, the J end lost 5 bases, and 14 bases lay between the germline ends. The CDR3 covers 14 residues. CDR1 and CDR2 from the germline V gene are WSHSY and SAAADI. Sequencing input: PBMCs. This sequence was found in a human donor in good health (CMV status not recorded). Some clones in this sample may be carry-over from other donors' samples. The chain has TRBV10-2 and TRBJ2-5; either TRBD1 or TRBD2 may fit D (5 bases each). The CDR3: CASSASGHGETQYF. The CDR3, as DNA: TGCGCCAGCAGTGCCTCGGGGCATGGTGAGACCCAGTACTTC.